Listed below are T cell receptor beta chains from one sample, sequenced in a study of cytomegalovirus exposure and HLA in healthy donors. Using immunoSEQ multiplex PCR, the repertoire was profiled, and TCRdb retains in-frame clones only, with some absent. The sample contains approximately 97,000 clones, around 81% of which appear only once. The source material was PBMCs. The receptor set was obtained from a man in his forties or fifties in good health and CMV-seropositive. Both conserved end residues are part of each CDR3. D genes are given only for firm matches. Expanded clones are given a class, and other clones once, few, many or no size at all.

j_call v_call clone_size d_call cdr3_nt cdr3_aa
TRBJ1-2 TRBV14 few NA TGTGCCAGCAGCCGCCCGGGGGAAGGGGGCTACACCTTC CASSRPGEGGYTF
TRBJ2-3 TRBV30 once TRBD2 TGTGCCTGCAGGACTAGCGGGAAGACGCAGTATTTT CACRTSGKTQYF
TRBJ2-7 TRBV10-3 NA NA TGTGCCATCAGTGAGTCCGGCAGGTCTCTGGGCTCCTACGAGCAGTACTTC CAISESGRSLGSYEQYF
TRBJ1-6 TRBV2 few TRBD1 TGTGCCAGCAGCATTCTCGCAGGGGGTAATAATTCACCCCTCCACTTT CASSILAGGNNSPLHF
TRBJ2-1 TRBV10-3 NA TRBD2 TGTGCCACGGGACTAGCGGGAGGTGGGCCCTACAATGAGCAGTTCTTC CATGLAGGGPYNEQFF
TRBJ1-3 TRBV5-1 NA NA TGCGCCAGCAACTCCGACGGAGGGTCTGGAAACACCATATATTTT CASNSDGGSGNTIYF
TRBJ2-1 TRBV27 NA TRBD2 TGTGCCAGCAGTTTAGGTAGCGGGAGCTTCGCGCAGTTCTTC CASSLGSGSFAQFF
TRBJ2-2 TRBV7-7 NA NA TGTGCCAGCAGCCGACAGTTCACCGGGGAGCTGTTTTTT CASSRQFTGELFF
TRBJ2-1 TRBV13 NA NA TGTGCCAGCAGCTCCGGGACACCAGGCTCCTACAATGAGCAGTTCTTC CASSSGTPGSYNEQFF
TRBJ2-6 TRBV29-1 few NA TGCAGCGTTGAGGGGACTGTCTCTGGGGCCAACGGCCTGACTTTC CSVEGTVSGANGLTF
TRBJ2-2 TRBV4-1 once NA TGCGCCAGCAGCCAAGGGTCGGGGTCTAACACCGGGGAGCTGTTTTTT CASSQGSGSNTGELFF
TRBJ1-2 TRBV6-5 NA NA TGTGCCAGCACGCAGGGAAGTGGCTACACCTTC CASTQGSGYTF
TRBJ1-2 TRBV19 once NA TGTGCCAGTAAAGGTGGAGGTCTCTATGGCTACACCTTC CASKGGGLYGYTF
TRBJ2-3 TRBV18 once TRBD1 TGTGCCAGCTCACCGGGGACAGGAGGGGATACGCAGTATTTT CASSPGTGGDTQYF
TRBJ2-1 TRBV5-1 NA TRBD1 TGCGCCAGCAGCCCGGGACAGGGAGCCTACAATGAGCAGTTCTTC CASSPGQGAYNEQFF
TRBJ1-6 TRBV6-5 NA NA TGTGCCAGCAGGACCAGGGGAGAGAATAATTCAAACCTCCACTTT CASRTRGENNSNLHF
TRBJ2-2 TRBV4-1 NA TRBD2 TGCGCCAGCAGCCAAGTAGGACTAGCGAACACCGGGGAGCTGTTTTTT CASSQVGLANTGELFF
TRBJ1-2 TRBV15 NA NA TGTGCCACCAGCAGAGATGCTCAGGGAGGTAGCTATGGCTACACCTTC CATSRDAQGGSYGYTF
TRBJ2-3 TRBV1 NA NA TGCACCAGCAGCCAACGACTAGTACAACCCACAGATACGCAGTATTTT CTSSQRLVQPTDTQYF
TRBJ2-7 TRBV10-1 NA TRBD1 TGCGCCAGCAGTGAGGGGACAGGGTTACCCTACGAGCAGTACTTC CASSEGTGLPYEQYF
TRBJ1-5 TRBV28 NA TRBD1 TGTGCCAGCAGTCTCAGCAGGGACAGAGTCAATCAGCCCCAGCATTTT CASSLSRDRVNQPQHF
TRBJ1-2 TRBV4-1 NA NA TGCGCCAGCAGCTTTACCCCCACCGCCGGGGTTCGCGGCTACACCTTC CASSFTPTAGVRGYTF
TRBJ1-5 TRBV7-8 NA NA TGTGCCAGCAGCCCCGAGAGGGAAACTCAGCCCCAGCATTTT CASSPERETQPQHF
TRBJ2-2 TRBV7-8 NA TRBD2 TGTGCCAGCAGCTTAAACGGGAGGCGCACCGGGGAGCTGTTTTTT CASSLNGRRTGELFF
TRBJ1-2 TRBV6-5 NA NA TGTGCCAGCAGTTACTCGAGGGGGGGAGACTACACCTTC CASSYSRGGDYTF
TRBJ2-1 TRBV15 NA NA TGTGCCACCAGCAGAGATTCCCAAACCTACAATGAGCAGTTCTTC CATSRDSQTYNEQFF
TRBJ2-3 TRBV5-4 few TRBD2 TGTGCCAGCAGCTTGTCGACTAGCGGGGCTAGCACAGATACGCAGTATTTT CASSLSTSGASTDTQYF
TRBJ1-4 TRBV25-1 NA NA TGTGCCAGCAGCCTTTCCCGGTATGAAAAACTGTTTTTT CASSLSRYEKLFF
TRBJ2-1 TRBV28 NA TRBD2 TGTGCCACCATAGCGGGGAGCTCCTACAATGAGCAGTTCTTC CATIAGSSYNEQFF
TRBJ2-7 TRBV14 NA NA TGTGCCAGCAGCCAAGTGACTTACGAGCAGTACTTC CASSQVTYEQYF
TRBJ1-5 TRBV19 NA NA TGTGCCAGTAGTGTCCTACGTTGGGGGGGGGATCAGCCCCAGCATTTT CASSVLRWGGDQPQHF
TRBJ1-1 TRBV6-5 NA TRBD1 TGTGCCAGCAGTTCCTCCGGGACAGGGTCAACTGAAGCTTTCTTT CASSSSGTGSTEAFF
TRBJ1-6 TRBV7-9 NA TRBD1 TGTGCCAGCAGCTCTTGGACAGGAGGGGATTCACCCCTCCACTTT CASSSWTGGDSPLHF
TRBJ1-5 TRBV19 NA NA TGTGCCAGTAGTACCCCCCATAGCAATCAGCCCCAGCATTTT CASSTPHSNQPQHF
TRBJ1-5 TRBV19 once NA TGTGCCAGTAGTATTCGACAATATAGCAATCAGCCCCAGCATTTT CASSIRQYSNQPQHF
TRBJ2-2 TRBV5-6 few TRBD1 TGTGCCAGCAGCTTAAGGACAGGGAACACCGGGGAGCTGTTTTTT CASSLRTGNTGELFF
TRBJ1-2 TRBV6-1 NA TRBD1 TGTGCCAGCAGTGAAGCCGGGACAGGGGATGGCTACACCTTC CASSEAGTGDGYTF
TRBJ2-5 TRBV6-1 once TRBD2 TGTGCCAGCAGGCGACTAGCGGGGGGGCCGGAGACCCAGTACTTC CASRRLAGGPETQYF
TRBJ1-5 TRBV2 few TRBD1 TGTGCCAGCAGTGACGCTGCATCAGGGGGCGCGGGGAGCCAGCCCCAGCATTTT CASSDAASGGAGSQPQHF
TRBJ1-1 TRBV6-5 NA NA TGTGCCAGCAGTTACAGAACAGGGCCGAACACTGAAGCTTTCTTT CASSYRTGPNTEAFF
TRBJ1-3 TRBV9 NA NA TGTGCCGGCAGCGTAGGTTACTCTGGAAACACCATATATTTT CAGSVGYSGNTIYF
TRBJ1-1 TRBV2 NA NA TGTGCCAGCAGTGGGACACCCGGGAGGGCTTTCTTT CASSGTPGRAFF
TRBJ1-2 TRBV6-1 NA NA TGTGCCACCTCCAGTGCGGTAAACTATGGCTACACCTTC CATSSAVNYGYTF
TRBJ1-1 TRBV6-1 NA NA TGTGCCAGCAGTGAATTGGGAGTTACTGAAGCTTTCTTT CASSELGVTEAFF
TRBJ2-5 TRBV5-1 NA TRBD2 TGCGCCAGCAGGCGGGGGACGGGGGAGCAGTACTTC CASRRGTGEQYF
TRBJ2-1 TRBV6-5 few TRBD2 TGTGCCAGCAGTTTAGCGGGAGGGCCGAGTAGTGAGCAGTTCTTC CASSLAGGPSSEQFF
TRBJ2-3 TRBV5-1 NA NA TGCGCCAGCAGCTTCGTTCCAGCAGATACGCAGTATTTT CASSFVPADTQYF
TRBJ1-6 TRBV5-1 NA NA TGCGCCAGCAGCTTGGAACAGGGCCACTATAATTCACCCCTCCACTTT CASSLEQGHYNSPLHF
TRBJ1-1 TRBV19 once NA TGTGCCAGTAGCGAGGGAACGAACACTGAAGCTTTCTTT CASSEGTNTEAFF
TRBJ2-1 TRBV29-1 NA NA TGCAGCGGTAACGGGGTCGTTTCCTACAATGAGCAGTTCTTC CSGNGVVSYNEQFF